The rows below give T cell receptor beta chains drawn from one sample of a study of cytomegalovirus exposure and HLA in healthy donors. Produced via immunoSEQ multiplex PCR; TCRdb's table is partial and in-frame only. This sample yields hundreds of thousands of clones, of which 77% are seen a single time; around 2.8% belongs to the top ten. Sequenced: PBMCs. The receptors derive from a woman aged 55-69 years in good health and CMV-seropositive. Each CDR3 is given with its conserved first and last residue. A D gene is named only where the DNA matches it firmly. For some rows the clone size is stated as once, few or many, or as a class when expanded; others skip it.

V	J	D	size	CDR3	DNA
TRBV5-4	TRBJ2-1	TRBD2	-	CASSLRSGVYNEQFF	TGTGCCAGCAGCTTGAGAAGCGGGGTCTACAATGAGCAGTTCTTC
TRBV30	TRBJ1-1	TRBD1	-	CAWSDGTGGVKTEAFF	TGTGCCTGGAGTGACGGGACAGGGGGCGTGAAAACTGAAGCTTTCTTT
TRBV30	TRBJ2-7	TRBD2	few	CALTTSGRAYEQYF	TGTGCCTTAACGACTAGCGGGAGGGCCTACGAGCAGTACTTC
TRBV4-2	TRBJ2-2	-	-	CASSQDGGGYTGELFF	TGTGCCAGCAGCCAAGATGGAGGGGGCTACACCGGGGAGCTGTTTTTT
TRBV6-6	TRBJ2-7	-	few	CASSLRLEQYF	TGTGCCAGCAGCCTAAGACTGGAGCAGTACTTC
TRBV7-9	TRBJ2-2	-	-	CASSRTDLNTGELFF	TGTGCCAGCTCCCGGACAGACCTCAACACCGGGGAGCTGTTTTTT
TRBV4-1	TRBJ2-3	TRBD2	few	CASSQDRSGGLRTDTQYF	TGCGCCAGCAGCCAAGATAGGTCGGGAGGTCTTAGGACAGATACGCAGTATTTT
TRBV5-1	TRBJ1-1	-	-	CASSLAPGDTEAFF	TGCGCCAGCAGCTTGGCCCCAGGGGACACTGAAGCTTTCTTT
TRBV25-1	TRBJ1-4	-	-	CASSESQTNEKLFF	TGTGCCAGCAGTGAGTCACAAACAAATGAAAAACTGTTTTTT
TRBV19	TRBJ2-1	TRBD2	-	CASSTPGTSGEEQFF	TGTGCCAGTAGTACACCCGGGACTAGCGGAGAAGAGCAGTTCTTC
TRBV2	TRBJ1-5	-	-	CASSVSVQPQHF	TGTGCCAGCAGCGTTTCCGTTCAGCCCCAGCATTTT
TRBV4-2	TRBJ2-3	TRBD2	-	CASSRSGGSTDTQYF	TGTGCCAGCAGCAGAAGCGGGGGGAGCACAGATACGCAGTATTTT
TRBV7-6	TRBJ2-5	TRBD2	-	CASSLSLAVETQYF	TGTGCCAGCAGCTTATCACTAGCGGTAGAGACCCAGTACTTC
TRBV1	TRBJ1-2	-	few	CTSSQEKTGNYGYTF	TGCACCAGCAGCCAAGAAAAAACAGGGAACTATGGCTACACCTTC
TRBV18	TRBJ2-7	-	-	CASSPGHRREYEQYF	TGTGCCAGCTCACCAGGGCATCGACGGGAATACGAGCAGTACTTC
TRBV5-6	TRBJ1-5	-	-	CASSLGQHYSNQPQHF	TGTGCCAGCAGCTTGGGACAGCACTATAGCAATCAGCCCCAGCATTTT
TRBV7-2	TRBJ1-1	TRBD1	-	CASSVGTGTEAFF	TGTGCCAGCAGCGTCGGGACAGGGACTGAAGCTTTCTTT
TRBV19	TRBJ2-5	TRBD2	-	CASSKGLAGLLGTQYF	TGTGCCAGTAGTAAGGGACTAGCGGGCCTACTTGGGACCCAGTACTTC
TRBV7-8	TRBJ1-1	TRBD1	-	CASSSDRGRTEAFF	TGTGCCAGCAGCTCAGACAGGGGGCGAACTGAAGCTTTCTTT
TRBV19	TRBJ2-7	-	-	CASRNFGEQYF	TGTGCCAGTAGGAATTTCGGCGAGCAGTACTTC
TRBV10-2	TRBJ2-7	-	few	CASSGSLASEQYF	TGCGCCAGCAGTGGCAGTCTAGCCTCCGAGCAGTACTTC
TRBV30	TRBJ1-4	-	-	CAWSDSYATNEKLFF	TGTGCCTGGAGCGACTCCTATGCAACTAATGAAAAACTGTTTTTT
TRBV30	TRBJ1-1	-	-	CAWSPGAVEAFF	TGTGCCTGGAGCCCCGGCGCGGTAGAAGCTTTCTTT
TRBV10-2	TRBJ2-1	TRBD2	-	CASSESLAGGPANEQFF	TGCGCCAGCAGTGAGTCGTTAGCGGGAGGGCCAGCCAATGAGCAGTTCTTC
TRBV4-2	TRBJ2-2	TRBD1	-	CASSQPLRDRELAGELFF	TGTGCCAGCAGCCAACCCTTGAGGGACAGGGAGTTGGCCGGGGAGCTGTTTTTT
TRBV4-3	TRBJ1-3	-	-	CASSQGASGNTIYF	TGCGCCAGCAGCCAGGGGGCCAGTGGAAACACCATATATTTT
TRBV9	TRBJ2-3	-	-	CASSVSPRGARGDTQYF	TGTGCCAGCAGCGTATCGCCGCGGGGCGCCCGAGGAGATACGCAGTATTTT
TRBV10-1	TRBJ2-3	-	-	CASSEEGFTDTQYF	TGCGCCAGCAGTGAGGAGGGTTTTACAGATACGCAGTATTTT
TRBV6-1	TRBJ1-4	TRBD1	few	CASSGRGHGEKLFF	TGTGCCAGCAGTGGCAGGGGGCATGGTGAAAAACTGTTTTTT
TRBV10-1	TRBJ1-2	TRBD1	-	CASSPGQEEGYTF	TGCGCCAGCAGTCCGGGACAGGAGGAGGGCTACACCTTC
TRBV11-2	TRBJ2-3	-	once	CASSLDVAGTDTQYF	TGTGCCAGCAGCTTAGATGTGGCCGGCACAGATACGCAGTATTTT
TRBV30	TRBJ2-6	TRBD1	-	CAWSVTGQTSGANVLTF	TGTGCCTGGAGTGTGACAGGGCAAACCTCTGGGGCCAACGTCCTGACTTTC
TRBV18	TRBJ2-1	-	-	CASSSDSYNEQFF	TGTGCCAGCTCATCGGACAGTTACAATGAGCAGTTCTTC